The clone carrying this T cell receptor beta chain was counted at least ten times. What it binds is unknown. The sample is drawn from a study of T cells after yellow fever vaccination. About the study: Those fractions that held only low numbers of cells were prepared using the SMART-Seq v4 Ultra Low Input RNA kit. Regarding the study as a whole: The bulk population could contribute abundant contaminating clonotypes to FACS-sorted repertoires.

Making TCR cDNA involved 5'RACE template switching, which added UMIs and a universal primer site. TCRdb redid the calling of the 5' RACE reads with MiXCR, one entry per CDR3 protein. This sample has 500,000 to 650,000 distinct CDR3 sequences, with around 17% found just once. V was trimmed by 0 bases and J by 11 bases, leaving 14 bases between them. The CDR3 consists of 15 residues. CDR1 is SGHDN, CDR2 FVKESK, per germline. This material consisted of PBMCs, taken about 5 days after the first yellow fever vaccination. The V call is TRBV14, the J call TRBJ1-6; D is perhaps TRBD1 (6 bases). The receptor comes from a man between 18 and 35 years old who received the YFV17D yellow fever vaccine. Here the CDR3 reads CASSQEGALGTPLHF. In nucleotides, the CDR3 is TGTGCCAGCAGCCAAGAGGGGGCTCTCGGTACACCCCTCCACTTT.